The sequence of this T cell receptor beta chain was determined in a study of response to subunit inactivated influenza vaccine. Study-wide results and caveats: Authors suggested few new T cells are recruited by each seasonal influenza vaccination.

MiXCR, run by TCRdb on the RT-PCR reads, gives a single entry per CDR3 protein. The sample consists of hundreds of thousands of distinct CDR3 sequences, around 15% of them appearing once. This clonotype was picked up a small number of times. Its antigen is not identified. The specimen comprised PBMCs from blood, sampled 14 to 15 days before vaccination. The clonotype originates from a man in his fifties or sixties who received an inactivated influenza vaccine.

DNA for the CDR3: TGTGCCAGCAGCCAACCAGGGAACCATGAGCAGTTCTTC. Protein sequence: CASSQPGNHEQFF. This rearrangement joins TRBV7-9 to TRBJ2-1; tentatively, D is TRBD1 (5 bases). Germline CDR1 SEHNR, CDR2 FQNEAQ (reference sequence). CDR3 length equals 13 residues. V lost 5 bases and J 8 bases, leaving 13 bases between the germline ends.